Shown below are 29 T cell receptor beta chains from a single sample sequenced in a study of blood T cell repertoires in COVID-19. Sequencing was performed with immunoSEQ multiplex PCR; in TCRdb, only in-frame clones are kept and a portion is missing. The data contain 100,000 to 150,000 clones, roughly 86% of them singletons. Sequenced sample: peripheral blood. The receptors originated from a woman in her 70s with COVID-19, enrolled during active disease.

The chain couples TRBV9 to TRBJ2-7, with 8 positions matching TRBD1. From germline, CDR1 is SGDLS and CDR2 YYNGEE. The CDR3 sequence is 13 residues long. V lost 0 bases and J lost 7; bases outside the gene matches: 3. CDR3 protein: CASSVDGTGEQYF. The CDR3 DNA reads as TGTGCCAGCAGCGTAGACGGGACAGGAGAGCAGTACTTC.

The chain carries TRBV2 and TRBJ2-7, with D unclear. Germline V CDR1 and CDR2: SNHLY, FYNNEI. The germline V and J ends were trimmed by 6 bases and 3 bases, with 18 bases remaining between them. The CDR3 is 15 residues long. In DNA form, the CDR3 reads TGTGCCAGCAGAACGGAGTACAAACCTCTCTACGAGCAGTACTTC. Its translation: CASRTEYKPLYEQYF. The full variable domain, completed using reference TRBV2 and TRBJ2-7, is EPEVTQTPSHQVTQMGQEVILRCVPISNHLYFYWYRQILGQKVEFLVSFYNNEISEKSEIFDDQFSVERPDGSNFTLKIRSTKLEDSAMYFCASRTEYKPLYEQYFGPGTRLTVT.

This chain connects TRBV24-1 to TRBJ2-5, with D perhaps matching TRBD1 (6 bases). V lost 6 bases and J 5 bases, leaving 21 bases between the germline ends. CDR1 KGHDR and CDR2 SFDVKD come from the germline V gene. The CDR3 length is 16 residues. CDR3 residues: CATSPGSQGIWETQYF. In DNA form, the CDR3 reads TGTGCCACCAGTCCTGGAAGCCAGGGGATTTGGGAGACCCAGTACTTC.

The chain combines TRBV28 with TRBJ1-2, with D tentatively TRBD1 (6 bases). V lost 4 bases and J 4 bases, leaving 22 bases between the germline ends. Germline CDR1 reads MDHEN; CDR2 reads SYDVKM. This CDR3 has 17 amino acids. The CDR3: CASSYNRLRGISYGYTF. CDR3 nucleotide sequence: TGTGCCAGCAGTTATAACCGACTCAGGGGTATAAGCTATGGCTACACCTTC.

This chain uses TRBV24-1 with TRBJ1-2, with 10 positions matching TRBD1. J lost 6 bases, V lost 4 bases, and 7 bases had no gene match. The germline V gene encodes CDR1 KGHDR and CDR2 SFDVKD. The CDR3 is made up of 15 amino acids. CDR3 DNA sequence: TGTGCCACCAGTGACCCGCCGGGACAGGGGCATGGCTACACCTTC. As protein: CATSDPPGQGHGYTF.

The gene calls are TRBV11-1 and TRBJ2-1; 8 bases agree with TRBD2. Germline loops: CDR1 SGHAT, CDR2 FQDESV (reference sequence). J was trimmed by 9 bases and V by 7 bases; bases with no gene match: 14. The CDR3 covers 15 residues. The chain's CDR3 is CASTSLVAGYGEQFF. The CDR3 DNA reads TGTGCCAGCACTTCTCTGGTAGCGGGGTACGGTGAGCAGTTCTTC.

The V call is TRBV5-1, the J call TRBJ1-6; maybe TRBD1 (6 bases). CDR1 SGHRS and CDR2 YFSETQ come from the germline V gene. The CDR3 contains 15 residues. V was trimmed by 4 bases and J by 4 bases, leaving 12 bases between them. The CDR3 loop reads CASSIGQLYNSPLHF. DNA of the CDR3: TGCGCCAGCAGCATCGGACAGCTGTATAATTCACCCCTCCACTTT.

The V and J genes are TRBV7-2 and TRBJ2-3, with D possibly TRBD2 on 5 matching bases. Trimming cost V 5 bases and J 6 bases, with 15 bases left between them. The germline gives CDR1 SGHTA, CDR2 FQGNSA. This CDR3 contains 14 residues. CDR3 in DNA: TGTGCCAGCAGCCCGGGGAAGGGTCTGGATACGCAGTATTTT. Its protein is CASSPGKGLDTQYF.

The chain recombines TRBV6-1 with TRBJ2-6, with unresolved D. V gave up 2 bases and J gave up 0 bases, with 5 bases separating them. This CDR3 spans 15 amino acids. Germline values: CDR1 MNHNS, CDR2 SASEGT. CDR3 DNA: TGTGCCAGCAGTGAAAGAGTCTCTGGGGCCAACGTCCTGACTTTC. Protein: CASSERVSGANVLTF.

This clone was seen a single time. The CDR3 region has the DNA TGCAGCGTAGATAGGGGCGTCGGAGAGACCCAGTACTTC. This gives the protein CSVDRGVGETQYF. The gene calls are TRBV29-1 and TRBJ2-5; maybe TRBD1 (5 bases). Per the germline V gene, CDR1 is SQVTM and CDR2 is ANQGSEA. The CDR3 is 13 amino acids. V was cut by 6 bases and J by 4 bases, with 15 bases left in between.

The CDR3 DNA follows: TGTGCCAGCCGACGGGGTAATAATGAAAAACTGTTTTTT. This translates into CASRRGNNEKLFF. V usage is TRBV10-3 and J usage is TRBJ1-4; D is undetermined. Germline assignment: CDR1 ENHRY and CDR2 SYGVKD. Trimming took off 10 bases at V and 4 bases at J, with 13 bases between the two ends. This CDR3 spans 13 amino acids.

The chain has TRBV5-4 and TRBJ2-5; TRBD2 matches 11 bases. With 4 bases clipped from V and 5 bases from J, the junction kept 16 bases outside the gene matches. The CDR3 covers 18 residues. CDR1 SGHNT and CDR2 YYREEE come from the germline V gene (reference sequence). CDR3 DNA sequence: TGTGCCAGCAGCCCACCCGGGCTAGCGGGGGGATCAGTGGAGACCCAGTACTTC. It translates to CASSPPGLAGGSVETQYF.

The V call is TRBV29-1, the J call TRBJ1-4, with 8 positions matching TRBD1. With V trimmed by 0 bases and J by 0 bases, 6 bases remained unmatched. CDR3 length equals 17 residues. Germline V gives CDR1 SQVTM, CDR2 ANQGSEA. CDR3 amino acids: CSVEDPTGGTTNEKLFF. Here the CDR3 DNA reads TGCAGCGTTGAAGATCCCACAGGGGGTACAACTAATGAAAAACTGTTTTTT.

A few counts support this clone. This sequence joins TRBV28 and TRBJ2-7, with unresolved D. From germline, CDR1 is MDHEN and CDR2 SYDVKM. This CDR3 is 11 amino acids long. Trimming pared 4 bases from V and 5 bases from J, leaving 6 bases between. The DNA for the CDR3 is TGTGCCAGCAGTTCTAGAGACGAGCAGTACTTC. As protein: CASSSRDEQYF.

The rearrangement uses TRBV7-9 and TRBJ2-1, with D possibly being TRBD1 (6 bases). Trimming shortened V by 1 base and J by 3 bases, and 16 bases separated the two germline ends. The CDR3 spans 17 residues. Per the germline V gene, CDR1 is SEHNR and CDR2 is FQNEAQ (reference sequence). In nucleotides, the CDR3 is TGTGCCAGCAGCTTAGACCCAGGGGTTCTTGGCTACAATGAGCAGTTCTTC. Translated, it gives CASSLDPGVLGYNEQFF.

V gene TRBV2 combines with J gene TRBJ1-2; TRBD1 is a possible D gene (6 bases). Trimming left V 8 bases short and J 5 bases short, with 18 bases between. Per germline, CDR1 SNHLY and CDR2 FYNNEI. This CDR3 contains 14 residues. The CDR3, as DNA: TGTGCCAGCGAGGGCCGGACAGCTCCTTATGGCTACACCTTC. Translating gives CASEGRTAPYGYTF. Drawing the rest from reference TRBV2 and TRBJ1-2, the complete variable domain is EPEVTQTPSHQVTQMGQEVILRCVPISNHLYFYWYRQILGQKVEFLVSFYNNEISEKSEIFDDQFSVERPDGSNFTLKIRSTKLEDSAMYFCASEGRTAPYGYTFGSGTRLTVV.

This chain uses TRBV5-4 with TRBJ1-2, with 8 bases fitting TRBD1. Germline-derived CDR1 and CDR2 are SGHNT and YYREEE (reference sequence). The V and J ends lost 4 bases and 8 bases, in that order; junction bases with no gene match: 13. The CDR3 is made up of 15 amino acids. The CDR3 DNA reads as TGTGCCAGCAGCCCCAGGGGGCAGGGGCGGGTAGGCTACACCTTC. Its translation is CASSPRGQGRVGYTF. The variable domain in full, completed from reference TRBV5-4 and TRBJ1-2, reads ETGVTQSPTHLIKTRGQQVTLRCSSQSGHNTVSWYQQALGQGPQFIFQYYREEENGRGNFPPRFSGLQFPNYSSELNVNALELDDSALYLCASSPRGQGRVGYTFGSGTRLTVV.

This chain joins TRBV29-1 and TRBJ1-4, with 7 bases fitting TRBD1. The CDR3 has 15 amino acids. Germline V gene lookup returns CDR1 SQVTM and CDR2 ANQGSEA. Trimming removed 3 bases from V and 0 bases from J; junction bases left unmatched: 4. The CDR3 DNA follows: TGCAGCGTTGAGGGAACAGGGGCAACTAATGAAAAACTGTTTTTT. This gives the protein CSVEGTGATNEKLFF.

This sequence joins TRBV5-6 and TRBJ1-3; D perhaps matches TRBD1 (6 bases). Germline CDR1 and CDR2: SGHDT and YYEEEE. V was pared by 2 bases and J by 4 bases, with 10 bases between. The CDR3 is 14 amino acids. The DNA of the CDR3 is TGTGCCAGCAGCTTTTACAGGGTCGGAAACACCATATATTTT. Its protein is CASSFYRVGNTIYF.

This clone was counted once. The chain couples TRBV6-5 to TRBJ2-7; 8 positions agree with TRBD1. The CDR3 runs to 15 residues. V lost 6 bases, J lost 1 base, and 8 bases stayed unmatched. CDR1 is MNHEY, CDR2 SVGAGI, per germline. This CDR3 is CASRYGQGGSYEQYF. CDR3 DNA: TGTGCCAGCAGGTACGGACAGGGCGGATCCTACGAGCAGTACTTC.

This chain uses TRBV23-1 with TRBJ2-3; TRBD2 matches 7 bases. TRBV23-1 is labeled an ORF, and its function is uncertain. The J segment lost 6 bases and the V segment lost 4 bases, leaving 10 bases of the junction unmatched. The CDR3 totals 15 residues. The DNA of the CDR3 is TGCGCCAGCAGTCGCCGGACCTACGGGGGGGATACGCAGTATTTT. Its translation is CASSRRTYGGDTQYF.

This clone appeared once. This chain uses TRBV12-3 or TRBV12-4 with TRBJ1-6; D is possibly TRBD1 (6 bases). The CDR3 runs to 12 residues. Trimming took 7 bases from V and 9 from J, leaving 10 bases between them. CDR3 residues: CASNNRASPLHF. In nucleotides, the CDR3 is TGTGCCAGCAATAACAGGGCTTCACCCCTCCACTTT.

The V and J genes are TRBV19 and TRBJ1-5, with TRBD1 matching 7 bases. From germline, CDR1 is LNHDA and CDR2 SQIVND (reference sequence). V trimming: 6 bases; J trimming: 0 bases; junction bases outside the gene matches: 8. The CDR3 sequence is 16 residues long. CDR3 nucleotide sequence: TGTGCCAGTAGCCCACCGGGGACAGCTAGCAATCAGCCCCAGCATTTT. Its translation is CASSPPGTASNQPQHF.

This chain joins TRBV4-1 and TRBJ2-1, with D possibly being TRBD2 (6 bases). Germline V CDR1 and CDR2: MGHRA, YSYEKL. This CDR3 region has 18 residues. The V end was cut by 0 bases, the J end by 11 bases, with 26 bases between. The chain's CDR3 is CASSQDLRVFLPEGQQFF. The CDR3 nucleotides read TGCGCCAGCAGCCAAGACCTCAGGGTTTTCCTCCCGGAGGGGCAGCAGTTCTTC.

This clone was counted a single time. V gene TRBV30 combines with J gene TRBJ1-3; perhaps TRBD1 as D (6 bases). Germline CDR1 and CDR2: GTSNPN and SVGIG (reference sequence). V lost 5 bases and J 0 bases, leaving 14 bases between the germline ends. This CDR3 is 15 amino acids long. CDR3: CAWARGTDSGNTIYF. CDR3 nucleotide sequence: TGTGCCTGGGCCAGGGGCACAGACTCTGGAAACACCATATATTTT.

The chain carries TRBV7-2 and TRBJ2-7, with D perhaps TRBD2 (7 bases). The ends were cut back, 5 bases at V and 5 bases at J, with 13 bases in the middle. The length of the CDR3 is 13 residues. Looked up from germline, CDR1 is SGHTA and CDR2 is FQGNSA. The CDR3: CASSVQGGDEQYF. The CDR3 DNA reads TGTGCCAGCAGCGTACAGGGAGGGGACGAGCAGTACTTC. The variable domain in full, with the rest retrieved from reference TRBV7-2 and TRBJ2-7, is GAGVSQSPSNKVTEKGKDVELRCDPISGHTALYWYRQSLGQGLEFLIYFQGNSAPDKSGLPSDRFSAERTGGSVSTLTIQRTQQEDSAVYLCASSVQGGDEQYFGPGTRLTVT.

The genes are TRBV18 and TRBJ1-2, with 7 positions matching TRBD1. The germline V gene has CDR1 KGHSH and CDR2 LQKENI. The CDR3 spans 15 residues. J lost 3 bases, V lost 2 bases, and 6 bases had no gene match. In DNA form, the CDR3 reads TGTGCCAGCTCACCATCGGGACAGTCATACTATGGCTACACCTTC. As protein: CASSPSGQSYYGYTF. Full variable domain (missing parts from reference TRBV18 and TRBJ1-2): NAGVMQNPRHLVRRRGQEARLRCSPMKGHSHVYWYRQLPEEGLKFMVYLQKENIIDESGMPKERFSAEFPKEGPSILRIQQVVRGDSAAYFCASSPSGQSYYGYTFGSGTRLTVV.

The rearrangement joins TRBV5-4 to TRBJ2-7, with TRBD2 matching over 7 bases. The V and J ends lost 1 base and 3 bases, in that order; junction bases with no gene match: 1. This CDR3 comprises 13 residues. Germline assignment: CDR1 SGHNT and CDR2 YYREEE (reference sequence). The CDR3 reads CASSLWTSYEQYF. CDR3 DNA sequence: TGTGCCAGCAGCTTGTGGACTAGCTACGAGCAGTACTTC.

The chain combines TRBV5-6 with TRBJ2-2; D is perhaps TRBD2 (6 bases). CDR1 SGHDT and CDR2 YYEEEE come from the germline V gene. The CDR3 is made up of 14 amino acids. The V gene lost 2 bases and the J gene lost 4 bases, with 9 bases spanning the gap. In nucleotides, the CDR3 is TGTGCCAGCAGCTTCGGACTACCCACCGGGGAGCTGTTTTTT. Protein product: CASSFGLPTGELFF.